This entry lists 27 T cell receptor beta chains sequenced from one sample in a study of OX40 agonist ivuxolimab in advanced cancers. Method: immunoSEQ multiplex PCR; TCRdb's copy keeps in-frame clones and lacks some. This sample carries about 73,000 clones, 90% of them seen once, and the ten largest clones take around 0.5%. The sequencing here drew on CD4+ or CD8+ T cells sorted from blood, taken in a trial of the OX40 agonist ivuxolimab. Every receptor here comes from an adult with an advanced solid tumor such as melanoma, head and neck, liver or kidney cancer.

The gene calls are TRBV28 and TRBJ1-4; D possibly corresponds to TRBD1 (6 bases). The CDR3 is made up of 16 amino acids. Trimming removed 4 bases at V and 8 bases at J, with 20 bases between. Germline CDR1 is MDHEN and CDR2 is SYDVKM. The CDR3 is CASSSPSGAQGEKLFF. CDR3 DNA: TGTGCCAGCAGTTCACCTTCAGGGGCACAAGGAGAAAAACTGTTTTTT.

The chain couples TRBV7-8 to TRBJ2-1; 15 bases are a match to TRBD2. The CDR3 has 17 residues. The trim removed 3 bases at V and 9 bases at J, leaving 9 bases unmatched. The germline gives CDR1 SGHVS, CDR2 FQNEAQ. The CDR3 loop reads CASSFYGLAGGRGEQFF. DNA of the CDR3: TGTGCCAGCAGCTTCTATGGACTAGCGGGAGGGAGGGGTGAGCAGTTCTTC.

This chain uses TRBV10-3 with TRBJ2-3; 15 bases agree with TRBD2. This CDR3 is built from 18 residues. The V gene end was trimmed by 4 bases and the J gene end by 3 bases; junction bases not matched to a gene: 8. Germline values: CDR1 ENHRY, CDR2 SYGVKD. The CDR3 bases are TGTGCCATCAGTGCAAGCCTTGGACTAGCGGGAGGGACAGATACGCAGTATTTT. This sequence encodes CAISASLGLAGGTDTQYF.

The V and J genes are TRBV7-2 and TRBJ2-3; D is uncertain. CDR3 size: 13 residues. Trimming cost V 3 bases and J 2 bases, with 6 bases left between them. Germline values: CDR1 SGHTA, CDR2 FQGNSA. CDR3 DNA: TGTGCCAGCAGCTTTCTTAACACAGATACGCAGTATTTT. It encodes CASSFLNTDTQYF.

The chain has TRBV15 and TRBJ2-5, with D perhaps being TRBD1 or TRBD2 (5 bases each). The CDR3 contains 13 residues. Trimming stripped 8 bases from V and 4 bases from J, with 14 bases between. Germline V gives CDR1 LNHNV, CDR2 YYDKDF (reference sequence). CDR3 sequence: CATRDPFSETQYF. Here the CDR3 DNA reads TGTGCCACCCGGGACCCTTTCTCAGAGACCCAGTACTTC.

V and J are TRBV4-3 and TRBJ2-3, with a possible D match to TRBD1 (6 bases). The CDR3 has 17 residues. Trimming took 1 base from V and 4 from J, leaving 18 bases between them. Germline V gene data show CDR1 as LGHNA and CDR2 as YSLEER. CDR3 sequence (DNA): TGCGCCAGCAGCCAAGGACAGGCCCGTATTCAAGCAGATACGCAGTATTTT. Its translation is CASSQGQARIQADTQYF.

This chain joins TRBV11-2 and TRBJ2-2, with a weak D call TRBD1 (6 bases). The CDR3 runs 15 residues. The V gene lost 0 bases and the J gene lost 5 bases, with 10 bases spanning the gap. Per germline, CDR1 SGHAT and CDR2 FQNNGV. For the CDR3, the DNA is TGTGCCAGCAGCTTAGACTGGCAGGGGACCGGGGAGCTGTTTTTT. This sequence encodes CASSLDWQGTGELFF.

This clone ranks as medium-sized. J is TRBJ1-1 and V is TRBV29-1, with no clear D. V gave up 4 bases and J gave up 3 bases, with 6 bases separating them. CDR1 is SQVTM, CDR2 ANQGSEA, per germline. This CDR3 has 11 residues. CDR3 bases: TGCAGCGTTGTTCGGGACACTGAAGCTTTCTTT. Translated: CSVVRDTEAFF.

The V gene is TRBV9, the J gene TRBJ2-6; D ambiguous. V was clipped by 4 bases and J by 4 bases, with 18 bases between them. This CDR3 has 17 amino acids. Per the germline V gene, CDR1 is SGDLS and CDR2 is YYNGEE. The CDR3, as DNA: TGTGCCAGCAGCCCCCAGGTTGCCGGGTTCGGGGCCAACGTCCTGACTTTC. This encodes CASSPQVAGFGANVLTF.

This chain connects TRBV19 to TRBJ1-2; D uncertain. Germline CDR1 reads LNHDA; CDR2 reads SQIVND (reference sequence). Between the trimmed V and J ends, which lost 4 bases and 1 base, there was a span of 16 bases. The CDR3 is 16 amino acids. DNA of the CDR3: TGTGCCAGTAGTACCCCCGGGAGGCGGAGTAACTATGGCTACACCTTC. It is translated as CASSTPGRRSNYGYTF.

This clone was seen more than once but under ten times. This sequence joins TRBV2 and TRBJ1-5; D is possibly TRBD1 (6 bases). The V end was cut by 8 bases, the J end by 3 bases, with 14 bases between. Germline V gene lookup returns CDR1 SNHLY and CDR2 FYNNEI. This CDR3 has 14 amino acids. The CDR3 nucleotides are TGTGCCAGCCACCGGGACACCTACAATCAGCCCCAGCATTTT. Translated, it gives CASHRDTYNQPQHF. Drawing the rest from reference TRBV2 and TRBJ1-5, the complete variable domain is EPEVTQTPSHQVTQMGQEVILRCVPISNHLYFYWYRQILGQKVEFLVSFYNNEISEKSEIFDDQFSVERPDGSNFTLKIRSTKLEDSAMYFCASHRDTYNQPQHFGDGTRLSIL.

The chain couples TRBV10-3 to TRBJ1-6; no clear D gene. This CDR3 has 13 amino acids. Germline assignment: CDR1 ENHRY and CDR2 SYGVKD. V lost 3 bases and J 4 bases, leaving 4 bases between the germline ends. CDR3 in amino acids: CAISDRYNSPLHF. CDR3 in DNA: TGTGCCATCAGTGACCGGTATAATTCACCCCTCCACTTT.

A single count supports this clone. The chain couples TRBV18 to TRBJ2-1; 9 bases map to TRBD1. The length of the CDR3 is 15 residues. The germline V gene encodes CDR1 KGHSH and CDR2 LQKENI. After removal of 8 bases from V and 8 bases from J, the junction contained 13 bases not matched to a gene. The CDR3 DNA follows: TGTGCCAGCCGATTACCGGGACAGGGAAACGATGAGCAGTTCTTC. Amino acids: CASRLPGQGNDEQFF.

As to this clone: The germline gene is not matched at one end of the junction; a read error may be the cause. This chain connects TRBV7-7 to TRBJ2-2, with 12 bases that match TRBD2. This CDR3 comprises 15 residues. Germline assignment: CDR1 SSHAT and CDR2 FNYEAQ (reference sequence). The CDR3 DNA follows: TGTGCTAGCAGTCTGTCTAGCGGGAGGGTCGGGGAGCTGTTTTTT. Its protein is CASSLSSGRVGELFF.

This chain links TRBV30 with TRBJ2-7; the D is unclear. CDR1 and CDR2 from the germline V gene are GTSNPN and SVGIG (reference sequence). CDR3 length: 13 residues. Trimming took off 0 bases at V and 3 bases at J, with 9 bases between the two ends. The DNA of the CDR3 is TGTGCCTGGAGTGTAAGCCTCTACTACGAGCAGTACTTC. As protein: CAWSVSLYYEQYF.

The chain recombines TRBV11-3 with TRBJ2-2; no definite D call. V lost 2 bases and J 0 bases, leaving 4 bases between the germline ends. Germline CDR1 SGHNT, CDR2 YENEEA. The CDR3 length is 14 residues. The CDR3 here is CASSLISNTGELFF. The CDR3, as DNA: TGTGCCAGCAGCTTAATTTCGAACACCGGGGAGCTGTTTTTT.

V gene TRBV28 combines with J gene TRBJ2-5; TRBD1 agrees at 9 bases. The trim removed 3 bases at V and 5 bases at J, leaving 4 bases unmatched. Germline V gene sequence: CDR1 MDHEN, CDR2 SYDVKM. CDR3 length: 14 residues. The CDR3 region has the DNA TGTGCCAGCAGTTTCACAGGGGGCGGTGAGACCCAGTACTTC. It is translated as CASSFTGGGETQYF.

On this clone itself: This sample also contains other DNA sequences that code for the same CDR3. The chain recombines TRBV11-2 with TRBJ2-1; 13 bases match TRBD2. V gave up 5 bases and J gave up 4 bases; unmatched junction bases: 2. The CDR3 is 15 amino acids. Germline values: CDR1 SGHAT, CDR2 FQNNGV. CDR3 in DNA: TGTGCCAGCAGCCTGGGACTAGCGGGATACAATGAGCAGTTCTTC. It yields the protein CASSLGLAGYNEQFF.

The genes are TRBV7-9 and TRBJ2-5; possible D gene TRBD1, 6 bases. V was clipped by 5 bases and J by 2 bases, with 12 bases between them. CDR3 length: 14 residues. The V gene's germline CDR1 is SEHNR and CDR2 FQNEAQ (reference sequence). CDR3 in amino acids: CASSHLTGQETQYF. The CDR3, as DNA: TGTGCCAGCAGCCACTTGACAGGACAAGAGACCCAGTACTTC.

J is TRBJ2-3 and V is TRBV28, with D possibly TRBD2 on 6 matching bases. Trimming left V 7 bases short and J 1 base short, with 15 bases between. Germline CDR1 and CDR2: MDHEN and SYDVKM. This CDR3 has 15 amino acids. The CDR3 bases are TGTGCCAGCACGGGCGGGGCGGAAGGCACAGATACGCAGTATTTT. The encoded protein is CASTGGAEGTDTQYF.

The V gene is TRBV7-3, the J gene TRBJ2-2; TRBD1 or TRBD2 may be the D gene (6 bases each). Between the trimmed V and J ends, which lost 1 base and 11 bases, there was a span of 8 bases. This CDR3 is 12 amino acids long. Germline assignment: CDR1 SGHTA and CDR2 FQGTGA. The CDR3 DNA sequence: TGTGCCAGCAGCTTAAACGGGGGCGAGCTGTTTTTT. This codes for CASSLNGGELFF.

The gene calls are TRBV9 and TRBJ1-2; D is ambiguous. Trimming pared 0 bases from V and 11 bases from J, leaving 14 bases between. The CDR3 is 13 amino acids. Germline CDR1 and CDR2: SGDLS and YYNGEE. The CDR3 loop reads CASSVDGPERYTF. CDR3 DNA: TGTGCCAGCAGCGTAGACGGGCCAGAGAGGTACACCTTC.

This chain joins TRBV4-2 and TRBJ2-1, with 7 nucleotides matching TRBD1. This CDR3 has 17 residues. V was pared by 1 base and J by 2 bases, with 8 bases of the junction left unmatched. The germline V gene encodes CDR1 LGHNA and CDR2 YNFKEQ. The CDR3 loop reads CASSQALTGKAYNEQFF. The CDR3, as DNA: TGTGCCAGCAGCCAAGCCTTGACAGGGAAAGCCTACAATGAGCAGTTCTTC.

This chain links TRBV30 with TRBJ1-4; D is perhaps TRBD1 (6 bases). V lost 0 bases, J lost 8 bases, and 16 bases lay in between. Germline loops: CDR1 GTSNPN, CDR2 SVGIG (reference sequence). CDR3 length: 15 residues. CDR3 nucleotides: TGTGCCTGGAGTGTCGGCAGGGGAAGAGACGAAAAACTGTTTTTT. This sequence encodes CAWSVGRGRDEKLFF.

This clone was recorded only once. The rearrangement links TRBV19 to TRBJ2-7, with 7 bases fitting TRBD1. The CDR3 has 14 amino acids. Germline V gene sequence: CDR1 LNHDA, CDR2 SQIVND (reference sequence). Germline trimming cut 5 bases from V and 2 bases from J; bases unmatched to any gene: 6. CDR3 in amino acids: CASSEDRAPYEQYF. The CDR3 nucleotides read TGTGCCAGTAGTGAAGACAGGGCCCCCTACGAGCAGTACTTC.

The chain uses TRBV28 and TRBJ2-7, with D perhaps matching TRBD1 (5 bases). Per the germline V gene, CDR1 is MDHEN and CDR2 is SYDVKM. The CDR3 sequence is 13 residues long. Deletions cut 7 bases from V and 3 bases from J, with 13 bases between. CDR3 region: CASTLDRGYEQYF. In nucleotides, the CDR3 is TGTGCCAGCACCCTGGATAGGGGCTACGAGCAGTACTTC.

Judged by abundance, this clone is medium-sized. The chain joins TRBV7-9 to TRBJ1-1, with 9 nucleotides matching TRBD1. This CDR3 has 13 residues. Looked up from germline, CDR1 is SEHNR and CDR2 is FQNEAQ (reference sequence). The V gene end was trimmed by 8 bases and the J gene end by 9 bases; junction bases not matched to a gene: 10. The DNA for the CDR3 is TGTGCCAGCCGATTACGGGACAGGGAAAAAGCTTTCTTT. Translating it yields CASRLRDREKAFF.